The 21 T cell receptor beta chains reported below all come from one sample, sequenced in a study of blood T cell repertoires in COVID-19. Method: immunoSEQ multiplex PCR; TCRdb's copy keeps in-frame clones and lacks some. Here the sample spans 400,000 to 450,000 clones, 70% to 90% being singletons. The specimen was peripheral blood. The receptor source for this set is a woman aged 40 to 49 with COVID-19, enrolled during active disease.

This clone appeared a few times. The chain uses TRBV29-1 and TRBJ2-1, with 8 positions matching TRBD2. Germline CDR1 and CDR2: SQVTM and ANQGSEA. V was clipped by 8 bases and J by 2 bases; unmatched bases: 11. This CDR3 is 15 amino acids long. The CDR3 region has the DNA TGCAGCACTGTGGAAGCGGGAGTAGCCTACAATGAGCAGTTCTTC. It yields the protein CSTVEAGVAYNEQFF.

The chain combines TRBV2 with TRBJ2-5; D possibly corresponds to TRBD2 (5 bases). The CDR3 has 13 amino acids. The V end was cut by 6 bases, the J end by 5 bases, with 13 bases between. Germline V gives CDR1 SNHLY, CDR2 FYNNEI. The CDR3 sequence is CASRTWTRETQYF. CDR3 DNA sequence: TGTGCCAGCAGGACCTGGACTCGGGAGACCCAGTACTTC.

The chain employs TRBV2 and TRBJ1-1; a possible D gene is TRBD1 (5 bases). The CDR3 spans 14 residues. The germline V and J ends were trimmed by 0 bases and 11 bases, with 16 bases remaining between them. The germline V gene has CDR1 SNHLY and CDR2 FYNNEI. The CDR3 DNA sequence: TGTGCCAGCAGTGAAGCGGGGCAGGCCCATAGGGCTTTCTTT. It encodes CASSEAGQAHRAFF.

This clone was seen a handful of times. The J gene is TRBJ2-1, the V gene TRBV11-2; tentative D call: TRBD1 (5 bases). Trimming stripped 1 base from V and 9 bases from J, with 13 bases between. This CDR3 is 14 amino acids long. The germline CDR1 and CDR2 sequences are SGHAT and FQNNGV. CDR3 DNA: TGTGCCAGCAGCTTAGCCAGGAGACAGCCTGAGCAGTTCTTC. This sequence encodes CASSLARRQPEQFF.

V and J are TRBV7-2 and TRBJ2-7; 9 bases fit TRBD1. V dropped 1 base and J dropped 2; count of bases not matched to a gene: 6. The germline CDR1 and CDR2 sequences are SGHTA and FQGNSA. CDR3 size: 16 residues. CDR3 sequence: CASSLDTGGLPYEQYF. CDR3 bases: TGTGCCAGCAGCTTAGACACAGGGGGCCTCCCCTACGAGCAGTACTTC. The entire variable domain, with the rest obtained from reference TRBV7-2 and TRBJ2-7, is as follows: GAGVSQSPSNKVTEKGKDVELRCDPISGHTALYWYRQSLGQGLEFLIYFQGNSAPDKSGLPSDRFSAERTGGSVSTLTIQRTQQEDSAVYLCASSLDTGGLPYEQYFGPGTRLTVT.

Written as DNA, the CDR3 is TGTGCCAGCAGTTACGCTAGCGGGAGAGGTGGAGATACGCAGTATTTT. Its protein product is CASSYASGRGGDTQYF. The rearrangement uses TRBV6-5 and TRBJ2-3, with 10 bases fitting TRBD2. This CDR3 comprises 16 residues. The junction had 7 bases not matched to a gene; V was cut back by 2 bases and J by 5 bases. Germline CDR1 is MNHEY and CDR2 is SVGAGI.

V gene TRBV7-2 combines with J gene TRBJ2-3; no clear D. CDR1 is SGHTA, CDR2 FQGNSA, per germline. The length of the CDR3 is 12 residues. V was cut by 3 bases and J by 2 bases, with 3 bases left in between. As DNA, the CDR3 is TGTGCCAGCAGCTTCTCCACAGATACGCAGTATTTT. This sequence encodes CASSFSTDTQYF.

A remark on this clone: The final CDR3 position lacks the conserved phenylalanine or tryptophan, pointing to a likely read error. It is unclear where the CDR3 begins or ends on the DNA, so no DNA is shown, and the CDR3 is as TCRdb lists it. The chain joins TRBV5-3 to TRBJ1-6; TRBD1 reflects the table's D call only, with no check against the DNA. TRBV5-3 is filed as an ORF, its function uncertain. The CDR3 comprises 10 residues, both ends counted. The chain's CDR3 is CARSSDRSWV.

This chain uses TRBV9 with TRBJ1-2; D call uncertain. Germline V gene data show CDR1 as SGDLS and CDR2 as YYNGEE. This CDR3 has 13 residues. V lost 2 bases, J lost 10 bases, and 15 bases lay in between. The CDR3 DNA reads as TGTGCCAGCAGCGTCGGGATCCCGGGAACCTACACCTTC. Translation gives CASSVGIPGTYTF. The whole variable domain, remainder taken from reference TRBV9 and TRBJ1-2, is DSGVTQTPKHLITATGQRVTLRCSPRSGDLSVYWYQQSLDQGLQFLIQYYNGEERAKGNILERFSAQQFPDLHSELNLSSLELGDSALYFCASSVGIPGTYTFGSGTRLTVV.

The chain is built from TRBV5-4 and TRBJ2-7, with 7 bases lining up with TRBD1. From germline, CDR1 is SGHNT and CDR2 YYREEE (reference sequence). The V gene end was trimmed by 5 bases and the J gene end by 0 bases; junction bases not matched to a gene: 5. This CDR3 region has 14 residues. CDR3 nucleotides: TGTGCCAGCAGTCTTCCAGGGGGCTCCTACGAGCAGTACTTC. Translated: CASSLPGGSYEQYF.

CDR3 amino acids: CASSQRPAGGPGDTQYF. DNA for the CDR3: TGTGCCAGCAGCCAACGACCAGCGGGAGGGCCAGGGGATACGCAGTATTTT. The V call is TRBV16, the J call TRBJ2-3, with TRBD2 matching over 10 bases. Looked up from germline, CDR1 is KGHSY and CDR2 is FQNENV. CDR3 length: 17 amino acids. With V trimmed by 2 bases and J by 6 bases, 11 bases remained unmatched.

The J gene is TRBJ1-4, the V gene TRBV5-1; possible D gene TRBD1, 6 bases. CDR1 SGHRS and CDR2 YFSETQ come from the germline V gene. The CDR3 spans 14 residues. The V end lost 0 bases, the J end lost 10 bases, and 13 bases lay between the germline ends. CDR3 region: CASSLGQDMSKLFF. CDR3 DNA sequence: TGCGCCAGCAGCTTGGGACAGGATATGTCAAAACTGTTTTTT.

This clone was observed a few times. The chain recombines TRBV19 with TRBJ1-4; no firm D call. The V gene's germline CDR1 is LNHDA and CDR2 SQIVND (reference sequence). The CDR3 length is 13 residues. V was cut by 3 bases and J by 4 bases, with 6 bases left in between. CDR3 nucleotide sequence: TGTGCCAGTAGTATGCGAAGTAATGAAAAACTGTTTTTT. It yields the protein CASSMRSNEKLFF.

The chain employs TRBV19 and TRBJ2-7, with a tentative D call TRBD1 (6 bases). The V and J ends lost 3 bases and 2 bases respectively, with 8 bases between them. Germline assignment: CDR1 LNHDA and CDR2 SQIVND (reference sequence). This CDR3 is 13 amino acids long. CDR3 DNA: TGTGCCAGTAGTATTAGGGGGACCTACGAGCAGTACTTC. Its translation is CASSIRGTYEQYF.

The chain couples TRBV30 to TRBJ1-4; D possibly corresponds to TRBD1 (6 bases). Germline V gene data show CDR1 as GTSNPN and CDR2 as SVGIG (reference sequence). Trimming pared 5 bases from V and 6 bases from J, leaving 10 bases between. The CDR3 consists of 12 residues. CDR3 protein: CAWGQMYEKLFF. The CDR3 DNA reads as TGTGCCTGGGGACAGATGTATGAAAAACTGTTTTTT.

The CDR3 here is CASSLKTGNYQPQHF. The CDR3 nucleotides are TGTGCCAGCAGCCTAAAGACAGGAAATTATCAGCCCCAGCATTTT. The rearrangement uses TRBV7-8 and TRBJ1-5, with a tentative D call TRBD1 (6 bases). The CDR3 has 15 residues. V gave up 5 bases and J gave up 5 bases, with 16 bases separating them. The germline V gene has CDR1 SGHVS and CDR2 FQNEAQ.

The chain couples TRBV3-1 (or the pseudogene TRBV3-2) to TRBJ1-6; D perhaps matches TRBD1 (5 bases). CDR1 is LGHDT, CDR2 YNNKEL, per germline (reference sequence). Trimming removed 4 bases at V and 10 bases at J, with 23 bases between. The CDR3 loop spans 17 amino acids. The DNA for the CDR3 is TGTGCCAGCAGCCTTCTTTCAGGAGGGACCTGGGGGTCACCCCTCCACTTT. This translates into CASSLLSGGTWGSPLHF.

This clone appeared a single time. The chain combines TRBV7-3 with TRBJ2-7, with 8 bases matching TRBD2. Germline trimming cut 2 bases from V and 5 bases from J; bases unmatched to any gene: 11. The CDR3 is 16 residues long. Germline CDR1 SGHTA, CDR2 FQGTGA. Written as DNA, the CDR3 is TGTGCCAGCAGCTTAGGTGGTGGCGCGGGAGGCAACGAGCAGTACTTC. It encodes CASSLGGGAGGNEQYF.

V usage is TRBV7-2 and J usage is TRBJ2-2, with TRBD2 identical over 8 bases. Per the germline V gene, CDR1 is SGHTA and CDR2 is FQGNSA. V lost 2 bases, J lost 8 bases, and 4 bases stayed unmatched. The CDR3 is 14 amino acids. The CDR3 region is CASSLKAGEGELFF. CDR3 DNA: TGTGCCAGCAGCTTAAAAGCGGGAGAGGGGGAGCTGTTTTTT.

The CDR3 is CASSLVGGRADTQYF. As DNA, the CDR3 is TGTGCCAGCAGCTTAGTAGGCGGGAGGGCAGATACGCAGTATTTT. V usage is TRBV7-2 and J usage is TRBJ2-3; 9 positions agree with TRBD2. Germline V lookup: CDR1 SGHTA, CDR2 FQGNSA. This CDR3 is 15 amino acids long. V shed 1 base, J shed 4 bases, and the junction held 3 bases outside the gene matches.

The genes are TRBV6-1 and TRBJ1-3; TRBD1 agrees at 10 bases. Germline loops: CDR1 MNHNS, CDR2 SASEGT. The V gene end was trimmed by 6 bases and the J gene end by 3 bases; junction bases not matched to a gene: 8. The CDR3 covers 16 residues. DNA for the CDR3: TGTGCCAGCAGCGAAAGAGACAGGGGGCTTGGAAACACCATATATTTT. This gives the protein CASSERDRGLGNTIYF.